What follows are 9 T cell receptor beta chains derived from one specimen sequenced in a study of blood T cell repertoires in COVID-19. TCRdb's copy holds only in-frame clones and misses some; the assay was immunoSEQ multiplex PCR. The data contain roughly 290,000 clones, approximately 88% of them singletons. The sequencing sample was made of PBMCs or T cells enriched from blood (not recorded which). The source is a middle-aged woman who had recovered from COVID-19.

V gene TRBV11-2 combines with J gene TRBJ1-3; no reliable D call. Trimming stripped 0 bases from V and 4 bases from J, with 10 bases between. Per germline, CDR1 SGHAT and CDR2 FQNNGV. The length of the CDR3 is 15 residues. In nucleotides, the CDR3 is TGTGCCAGCAGCTTAGAGCTAACGGGAGGAAACACCATATATTTT. It specifies CASSLELTGGNTIYF.

This chain links TRBV7-6 with TRBJ2-3, with 12 bases that match TRBD2. The CDR3 sequence is 17 residues long. The J segment lost 3 bases and the V segment lost 1 base, leaving 5 bases of the junction unmatched. Germline values: CDR1 SGHVS, CDR2 FNYEAQ. DNA for the CDR3: TGTGCCAGCAGCTTAGAAACTAGCGGGAGGTTAACAGATACGCAGTATTTT. Translation gives CASSLETSGRLTDTQYF.

The chain carries TRBV6-5 and TRBJ1-1; possibly TRBD1 for D (5 bases). The CDR3 runs to 15 residues. Looked up from germline, CDR1 is MNHEY and CDR2 is SVGAGI. V was trimmed by 6 bases and J by 5 bases, leaving 19 bases between them. The DNA for the CDR3 is TGTGCCAGCAGCTCACTGACCCGTAGGGGAACTGAAGCTTTCTTT. Translated: CASSSLTRRGTEAFF.

The rearrangement uses TRBV27 and TRBJ1-5, with D possibly matching TRBD1 (6 bases). Between the trimmed V and J ends, which lost 1 base and 4 bases, there was a span of 17 bases. Germline-derived CDR1 and CDR2 are MNHEY and SMNVEV (reference sequence). This CDR3 comprises 17 residues. This CDR3 reads CASSLWGTSGSNQPQHF. DNA for the CDR3: TGTGCCAGCAGTTTATGGGGGACATCAGGATCGAATCAGCCCCAGCATTTT.

The J gene is TRBJ1-2, the V gene TRBV2, with 9 bases matching TRBD1. Germline CDR1 SNHLY, CDR2 FYNNEI. After removal of 2 bases from V and 7 bases from J, the junction contained 5 bases not matched to a gene. The CDR3 runs 14 residues. The CDR3 sequence: CASSENRGQGGYTF. The CDR3 nucleotides read TGTGCCAGCAGTGAAAACAGGGGGCAGGGTGGCTACACCTTC.

CDR3 region: CASSYGSHYEQYF. The DNA of the CDR3 is TGTGCCAGCAGTTATGGCAGTCATTACGAGCAGTACTTC. The V gene is TRBV6-5, the J gene TRBJ2-7; D remains unclear. CDR1 is MNHEY, CDR2 SVGAGI, per germline. The CDR3 sequence is 13 residues long. Trimming stripped 3 bases from V and 4 bases from J, with 10 bases between.

This clone was counted a single time. This chain connects TRBV10-3 to TRBJ2-7; maybe TRBD2 (5 bases). CDR3 length: 12 amino acids. Trimming shortened V by 6 bases and J by 4 bases, and 10 bases separated the two germline ends. CDR1 is ENHRY, CDR2 SYGVKD, per germline. In DNA, the CDR3 is TGTGCCATCAGCGACCTAGCTTACGAGCAGTACTTC. This codes for CAISDLAYEQYF.

This rearrangement joins TRBV5-8 to TRBJ1-5, with TRBD1 matching over 7 bases. Trimming at V came to 4 bases and at J to 1 base, leaving 17 bases not matched to a gene. Germline V gene lookup returns CDR1 SGHTS and CDR2 YDEGEE. The CDR3 is 19 residues long. CDR3 loop: CASSPLVDTGAGSNQPQHF. The CDR3 DNA reads TGTGCCAGCAGCCCCTTGGTCGATACAGGGGCTGGGAGCAATCAGCCCCAGCATTTT.

The chain employs TRBV10-2 and TRBJ2-1; the match to TRBD2 covers 7 bases. The J segment lost 0 bases and the V segment lost 5 bases, leaving 7 bases of the junction unmatched. CDR1 and CDR2 (germline): WSHSY, SAAADI. CDR3 size: 16 residues. CDR3 in DNA: TGCGCCAGCAGTTGGACTAGTTCTAGCTCCTACAATGAGCAGTTCTTC. Protein product: CASSWTSSSSYNEQFF.